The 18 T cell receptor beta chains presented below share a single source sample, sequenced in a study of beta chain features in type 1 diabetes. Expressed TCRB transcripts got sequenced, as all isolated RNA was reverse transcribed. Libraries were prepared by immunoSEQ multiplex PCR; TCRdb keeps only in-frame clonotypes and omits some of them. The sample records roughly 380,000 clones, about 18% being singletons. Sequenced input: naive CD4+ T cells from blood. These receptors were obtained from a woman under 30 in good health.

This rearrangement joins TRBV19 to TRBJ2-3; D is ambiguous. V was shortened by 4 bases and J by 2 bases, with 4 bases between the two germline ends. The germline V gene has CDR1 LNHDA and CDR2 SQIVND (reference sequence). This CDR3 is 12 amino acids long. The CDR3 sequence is CASSSYTDTQYF. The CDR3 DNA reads TGTGCCAGTAGTAGCTACACAGATACGCAGTATTTT.

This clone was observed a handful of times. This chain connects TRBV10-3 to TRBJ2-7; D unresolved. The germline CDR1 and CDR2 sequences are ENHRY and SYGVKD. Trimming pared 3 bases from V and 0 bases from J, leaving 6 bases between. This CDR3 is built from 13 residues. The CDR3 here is CAISDRNSYEQYF. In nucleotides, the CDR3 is TGTGCCATCAGTGACAGAAACTCCTACGAGCAGTACTTC.

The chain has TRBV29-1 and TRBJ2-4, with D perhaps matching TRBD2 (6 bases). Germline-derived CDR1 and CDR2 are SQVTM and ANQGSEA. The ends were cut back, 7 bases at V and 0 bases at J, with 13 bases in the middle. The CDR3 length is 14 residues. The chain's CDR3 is CSALSGLAKNIQYF. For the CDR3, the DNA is TGCAGCGCCCTTAGCGGTCTAGCCAAAAACATTCAGTACTTC.

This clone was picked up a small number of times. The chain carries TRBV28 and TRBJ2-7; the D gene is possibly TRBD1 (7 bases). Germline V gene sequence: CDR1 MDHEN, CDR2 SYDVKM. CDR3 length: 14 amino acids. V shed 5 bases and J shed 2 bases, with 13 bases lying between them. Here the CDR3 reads CASSPQGRPYEQYF. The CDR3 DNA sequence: TGTGCCAGCAGTCCACAGGGGAGGCCCTACGAGCAGTACTTC.

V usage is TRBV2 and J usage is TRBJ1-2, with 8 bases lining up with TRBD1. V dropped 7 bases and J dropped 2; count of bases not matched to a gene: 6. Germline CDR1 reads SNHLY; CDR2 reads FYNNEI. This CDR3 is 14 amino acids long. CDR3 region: CASTRQGSNYGYTF. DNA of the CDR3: TGTGCCAGCACTAGACAGGGGTCGAACTATGGCTACACCTTC.

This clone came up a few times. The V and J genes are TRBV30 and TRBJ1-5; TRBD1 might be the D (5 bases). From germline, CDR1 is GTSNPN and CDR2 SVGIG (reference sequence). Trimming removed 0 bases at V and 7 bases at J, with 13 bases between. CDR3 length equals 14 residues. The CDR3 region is CAWSVSGARQPQHF. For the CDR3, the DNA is TGTGCCTGGAGTGTAAGCGGGGCAAGGCAGCCCCAGCATTTT.

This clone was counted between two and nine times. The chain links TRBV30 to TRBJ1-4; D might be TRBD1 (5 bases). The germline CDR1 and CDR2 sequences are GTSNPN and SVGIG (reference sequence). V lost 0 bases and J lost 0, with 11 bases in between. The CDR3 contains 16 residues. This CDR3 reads CAWSVQGLATNEKLFF. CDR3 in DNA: TGTGCCTGGAGTGTTCAGGGCCTTGCAACTAATGAAAAACTGTTTTTT.

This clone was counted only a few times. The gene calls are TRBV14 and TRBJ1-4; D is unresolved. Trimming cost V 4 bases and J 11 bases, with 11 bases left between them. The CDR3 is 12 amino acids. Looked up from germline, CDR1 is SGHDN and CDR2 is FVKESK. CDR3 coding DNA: TGTGCCAGCAGCCCAATCTCTGGCAAACTGTTTTTT. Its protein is CASSPISGKLFF.

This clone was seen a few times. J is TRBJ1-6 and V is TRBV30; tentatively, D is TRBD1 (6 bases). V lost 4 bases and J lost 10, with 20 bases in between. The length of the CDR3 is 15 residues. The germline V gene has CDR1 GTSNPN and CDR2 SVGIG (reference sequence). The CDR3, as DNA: TGTGCCTGGACCCCGGGGGGCGTACTAGGGTCACCCCTCCACTTT. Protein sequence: CAWTPGGVLGSPLHF.

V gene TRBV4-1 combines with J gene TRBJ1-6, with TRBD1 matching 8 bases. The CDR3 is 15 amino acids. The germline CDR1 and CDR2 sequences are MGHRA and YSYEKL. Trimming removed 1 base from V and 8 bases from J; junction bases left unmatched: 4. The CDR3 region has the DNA TGCGCCAGCAGCCAAGGGTTGGACAGGGATTCACCCCTCCACTTT. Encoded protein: CASSQGLDRDSPLHF.

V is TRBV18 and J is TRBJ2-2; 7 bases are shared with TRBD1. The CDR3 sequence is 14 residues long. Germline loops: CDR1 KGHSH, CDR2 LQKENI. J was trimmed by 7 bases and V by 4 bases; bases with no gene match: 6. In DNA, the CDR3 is TGTGCCAGCTCACGAGGGGGCGCGGACGGGGAGCTGTTTTTT. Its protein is CASSRGGADGELFF.

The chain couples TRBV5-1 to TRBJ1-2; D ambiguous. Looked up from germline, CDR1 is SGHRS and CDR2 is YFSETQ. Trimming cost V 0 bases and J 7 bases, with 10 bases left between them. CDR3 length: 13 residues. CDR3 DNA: TGCGCCAGCAGCTTGGATCGGGAGGCTGGCTACACCTTC. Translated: CASSLDREAGYTF.

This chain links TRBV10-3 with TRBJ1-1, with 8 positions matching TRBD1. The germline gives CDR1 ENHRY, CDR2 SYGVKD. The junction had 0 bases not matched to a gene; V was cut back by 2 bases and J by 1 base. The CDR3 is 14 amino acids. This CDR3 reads CAISEGQGNTEAFF. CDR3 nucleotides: TGTGCCATCAGTGAGGGACAGGGGAACACTGAAGCTTTCTTT.

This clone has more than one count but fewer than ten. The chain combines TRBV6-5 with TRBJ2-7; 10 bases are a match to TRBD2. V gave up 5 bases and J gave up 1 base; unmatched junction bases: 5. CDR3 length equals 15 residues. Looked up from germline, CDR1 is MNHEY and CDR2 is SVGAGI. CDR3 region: CASSVTSGASYEQYF. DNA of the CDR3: TGTGCCAGCAGTGTCACTAGCGGGGCATCCTACGAGCAGTACTTC.

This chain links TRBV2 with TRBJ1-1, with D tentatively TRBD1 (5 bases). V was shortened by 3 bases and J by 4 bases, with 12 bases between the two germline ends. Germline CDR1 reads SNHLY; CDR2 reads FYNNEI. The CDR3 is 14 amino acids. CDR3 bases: TGTGCCAGCAGTGATCTACGGGGGGGCACTGAAGCTTTCTTT. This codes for CASSDLRGGTEAFF.

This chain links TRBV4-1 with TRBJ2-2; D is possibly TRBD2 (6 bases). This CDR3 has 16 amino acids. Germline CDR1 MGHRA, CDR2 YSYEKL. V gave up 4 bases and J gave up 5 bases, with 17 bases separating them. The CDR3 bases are TGCGCCAGCAGCCCGACTAGTGTAAGGGGAACCGGGGAGCTGTTTTTT. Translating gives CASSPTSVRGTGELFF.

CDR3 bases: TGTGCCTGGAGGGACAGGGCACGAAAGGATACGCAGTATTTT. It translates to CAWRDRARKDTQYF. The chain uses TRBV30 and TRBJ2-3, with TRBD1 identical over 8 bases. The germline V gene encodes CDR1 GTSNPN and CDR2 SVGIG (reference sequence). This CDR3 has 14 residues. With V trimmed by 3 bases and J by 6 bases, 8 bases remained unmatched. The full variable domain, its missing parts supplied by reference TRBV30 and TRBJ2-3, is SQTIHQWPATLVQPVGSPLSLECTVEGTSNPNLYWYRQAAGRGLQLLFYSVGIGQISSEVPQNLSASRPQDRQFILSSKKLLLSDSGFYLCAWRDRARKDTQYFGPGTRLTVL.

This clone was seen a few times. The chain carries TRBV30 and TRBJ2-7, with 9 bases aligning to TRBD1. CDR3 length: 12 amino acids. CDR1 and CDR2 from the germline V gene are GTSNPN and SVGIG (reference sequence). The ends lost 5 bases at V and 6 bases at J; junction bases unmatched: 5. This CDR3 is CAWGTGSGEQYF. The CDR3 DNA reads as TGTGCCTGGGGGACAGGGTCGGGCGAGCAGTACTTC.